The 22 T cell receptor beta chains reported below all come from one sample, sequenced in a study of blood T cell repertoires in COVID-19. Sequencing used immunoSEQ multiplex PCR; TCRdb keeps in-frame clones, though not all of them. The sample holds more than 200,000 clones, 82% seen once. Sequencing was performed on peripheral blood. These receptors all come from an elderly woman with COVID-19, enrolled during active disease.

The chain uses TRBV7-3 and TRBJ2-1; tentatively, D is TRBD2 (5 bases). Per germline, CDR1 SGHTA and CDR2 FQGTGA. CDR3 length equals 13 residues. V was cut by 3 bases and J by 10 bases, with 13 bases left in between. This CDR3 is CASSFDGGGEQFF. In DNA form, the CDR3 reads TGTGCCAGCAGCTTTGACGGAGGTGGGGAGCAGTTCTTC.

The genes are TRBV6-1 and TRBJ1-5; no clear D gene. The CDR3 has 15 amino acids. V was trimmed by 6 bases and J by 2 bases, leaving 14 bases between them. Germline V lookup: CDR1 MNHNS, CDR2 SASEGT. The CDR3 loop reads CASSQDWGGNQPQHF. Here the CDR3 DNA reads TGTGCCAGCAGCCAGGACTGGGGAGGCAATCAGCCCCAGCATTTT.

As regards this clone: Other DNA sequences within the sample encode an identical CDR3. The V call is TRBV7-3, the J call TRBJ2-5; 8 nucleotides align to TRBD1. CDR3 length: 14 residues. V shed 5 bases and J 2 bases; nucleotides not matched to a gene: 4. CDR1 and CDR2 from the germline V gene are SGHTA and FQGTGA. The CDR3 is CASSPTGVQETQYF. In nucleotides, the CDR3 is TGTGCCAGCAGCCCGACAGGGGTACAAGAGACCCAGTACTTC.

This chain joins TRBV5-4 and TRBJ2-2; 8 nucleotides agree with TRBD2. The length of the CDR3 is 14 residues. Trimming at V came to 4 bases and at J to 6 bases, leaving 5 bases not matched to a gene. Germline CDR1 reads SGHNT; CDR2 reads YYREEE (reference sequence). The CDR3 nucleotides read TGTGCCAGCAGCCCGGGGGGGTTCGCCGGGGAGCTGTTTTTT. Residues: CASSPGGFAGELFF.

This clone was detected a few times. The chain recombines TRBV2 with TRBJ2-7; 7 bases fit TRBD1. The CDR3 runs 14 residues. Germline V lookup: CDR1 SNHLY, CDR2 FYNNEI. V shed 7 bases and J 0 bases; nucleotides not matched to a gene: 6. For the CDR3, the DNA is TGTGCCAGCACCCTACAGGGGTCCTCCTACGAGCAGTACTTC. Its protein product is CASTLQGSSYEQYF. Full variable domain (missing parts from reference TRBV2 and TRBJ2-7): EPEVTQTPSHQVTQMGQEVILRCVPISNHLYFYWYRQILGQKVEFLVSFYNNEISEKSEIFDDQFSVERPDGSNFTLKIRSTKLEDSAMYFCASTLQGSSYEQYFGPGTRLTVT.

J is TRBJ2-3 and V is TRBV6-4, with D unresolved. This CDR3 comprises 14 residues. CDR1 is MRHNA, CDR2 SNTAGT, per germline. Deletions cut 6 bases from V and 0 bases from J, with 10 bases between. CDR3 region: CASSLEASTDTQYF. The DNA for the CDR3 is TGTGCCAGCAGCCTCGAAGCTAGCACAGATACGCAGTATTTT.

This sequence joins TRBV23-1 and TRBJ2-1; 9 nucleotides line up with TRBD1. TRBV23-1 falls under the ORF class, with uncertain function. The CDR3 is made up of 15 amino acids. The ends lost 0 bases at V and 7 bases at J; junction bases unmatched: 4. CDR3: CASSQSGTGHNEQFF. The CDR3 bases are TGCGCCAGCAGTCAATCAGGGACAGGGCATAATGAGCAGTTCTTC.

CDR3 nucleotide sequence: TGCGCCAGCAGCTTTAGTCAGGGGGCCGGCGGGGAGCTGTTTTTT. Protein: CASSFSQGAGGELFF. The rearrangement links TRBV5-1 to TRBJ2-2; TRBD1 aligns across 8 bases. Germline assignment: CDR1 SGHRS and CDR2 YFSETQ. The CDR3 runs to 15 residues. J was trimmed by 7 bases and V by 2 bases; bases with no gene match: 7. The entire variable domain, with the rest obtained from reference TRBV5-1 and TRBJ2-2, is as follows: KAGVTQTPRYLIKTRGQQVTLSCSPISGHRSVSWYQQTPGQGLQFLFEYFSETQRNKGNFPGRFSGRQFSNSRSEMNVSTLELGDSALYLCASSFSQGAGGELFFGEGSRLTVL.

The chain has TRBV11-2 and TRBJ2-2; TRBD2 aligns across 14 bases. CDR1 SGHAT and CDR2 FQNNGV come from the germline V gene. V trimming: 0 bases; J trimming: 4 bases; junction bases outside the gene matches: 4. This CDR3 has 18 residues. The CDR3 loop is CASSLDMGLAGVTGELFF. The CDR3 DNA follows: TGTGCCAGCAGCTTAGATATGGGACTAGCGGGAGTCACCGGGGAGCTGTTTTTT.

This sequence joins TRBV30 and TRBJ1-2, with D possibly matching TRBD1 (6 bases). V lost 3 bases to trimming and J lost 2 bases, with 13 bases between them. CDR3 length equals 14 residues. Germline CDR1 reads GTSNPN; CDR2 reads SVGIG (reference sequence). The CDR3 DNA reads as TGTGCCTGGAGCCTGACAGGACAGAACTATGGCTACACCTTC. Protein product: CAWSLTGQNYGYTF.

The chain carries TRBV6-5 and TRBJ2-7; no reliable D call. V was clipped by 5 bases and J by 3 bases, with 8 bases between them. CDR1 and CDR2 (germline): MNHEY, SVGAGI. The CDR3 loop spans 12 amino acids. The DNA for the CDR3 is TGTGCCAGCAGTCCTAAGAGCTACGAGCAGTACTTC. Translation: CASSPKSYEQYF.

This CDR3 reads CASSHPGTGGIYGYTF. Here the CDR3 DNA reads TGCGCCAGCAGCCATCCCGGGACAGGGGGCATCTATGGCTACACCTTC. The chain links TRBV4-1 to TRBJ1-2, with 12 bases fitting TRBD1. CDR1 and CDR2 from the germline V gene are MGHRA and YSYEKL. The CDR3 loop spans 16 amino acids. The junction had 6 bases not matched to a gene; V was cut back by 3 bases and J by 4 bases.

The V call is TRBV3-1 (or the pseudogene TRBV3-2), the J call TRBJ1-5, with D uncertain. CDR3 length: 12 residues. Trimming shortened V by 1 base and J by 9 bases, and 7 bases separated the two germline ends. The germline V gene has CDR1 LGHDT and CDR2 YNNKEL (reference sequence). The CDR3: CASSQGEGPQHF. CDR3 nucleotide sequence: TGTGCCAGCAGCCAAGGGGAGGGGCCCCAGCATTTT.

A remark on this clone: An end of the junction differs from the germline gene, which may be a read error. The chain employs TRBV3-1 (or the pseudogene TRBV3-2) and TRBJ1-1; D is uncertain. The CDR3 is 14 residues long. CDR1 LGHDT and CDR2 YNNKEL come from the germline V gene (reference sequence). The CDR3 region is CASSQGGRRDEAFF. As DNA, the CDR3 is TGTGCCAGCAGTCAAGGAGGACGGAGGGATGAAGCTTTCTTT.

This chain connects TRBV4-2 to TRBJ2-3; tentatively, D is TRBD2 (6 bases). There are 14 residues in the CDR3. From germline, CDR1 is LGHNA and CDR2 YNFKEQ. V dropped 0 bases and J dropped 5 bases, with 9 bases sitting between them. CDR3 DNA: TGTGCCAGCAGCCAAGAGACCGGGGGAGATACGCAGTATTTT. Protein sequence: CASSQETGGDTQYF.

The gene calls are TRBV7-2 and TRBJ2-7; D perhaps matches TRBD1 (5 bases). The length of the CDR3 is 13 residues. Germline V CDR1 and CDR2: SGHTA, FQGNSA. Trimming left V 1 base short and J 1 base short, with 5 bases between. The CDR3 nucleotides are TGTGCCAGCAGCTTAGACAGGTCCTACGAGCAGTACTTC. Amino acid sequence: CASSLDRSYEQYF.

This chain joins TRBV14 and TRBJ1-6; weak D call: TRBD1 (5 bases). This CDR3 has 15 amino acids. Trimming took 3 bases from V and 4 from J, leaving 10 bases between them. CDR1 is SGHDN and CDR2 is FVKESK in the germline V gene. CDR3 in amino acids: CASSHQGWYNSPLHF. The CDR3 nucleotides read TGTGCCAGCAGCCACCAGGGTTGGTATAATTCACCCCTCCACTTT.

The chain combines TRBV7-9 with TRBJ2-7; perhaps TRBD1 as D (6 bases). Between the trimmed V and J ends, which lost 5 bases and 2 bases, there was a span of 19 bases. Germline assignment: CDR1 SEHNR and CDR2 FQNEAQ (reference sequence). The CDR3 consists of 16 residues. The CDR3: CASSAPRDIPTYEQYF. CDR3 DNA sequence: TGTGCCAGCAGCGCCCCACGGGACATCCCAACCTACGAGCAGTACTTC.

V gene TRBV30 combines with J gene TRBJ2-3; D may be TRBD2 (7 bases). This CDR3 is built from 13 residues. V lost 8 bases to trimming and J lost 6 bases, with 18 bases between them. CDR1 and CDR2 (germline): GTSNPN, SVGIG (reference sequence). CDR3 sequence: CAGGSGGPDTQYF. Written as DNA, the CDR3 is TGTGCCGGGGGGTCGGGGGGCCCTGATACGCAGTATTTT. Full variable domain (missing parts from reference TRBV30 and TRBJ2-3): SQTIHQWPATLVQPVGSPLSLECTVEGTSNPNLYWYRQAAGRGLQLLFYSVGIGQISSEVPQNLSASRPQDRQFILSSKKLLLSDSGFYLCAGGSGGPDTQYFGPGTRLTVL.

This chain links TRBV14 with TRBJ1-6; D unresolved. V was shortened by 4 bases and J by 10 bases, with 20 bases between the two germline ends. From germline, CDR1 is SGHDN and CDR2 FVKESK. The CDR3 is 16 residues long. CDR3 sequence (DNA): TGTGCCAGCAGCCTACCCCGGGAAGGGAATTTGTCACCCCTCCACTTT. This translates into CASSLPREGNLSPLHF. The full variable domain, completed using reference TRBV14 and TRBJ1-6, is EAGVTQFPSHSVIEKGQTVTLRCDPISGHDNLYWYRRVMGKEIKFLLHFVKESKQDESGMPNNRFLAERTGGTYSTLKVQPAELEDSGVYFCASSLPREGNLSPLHFGNGTRLTVT.

The V gene is TRBV6-5, the J gene TRBJ2-2, with 8 nucleotides matching TRBD1. The germline V gene encodes CDR1 MNHEY and CDR2 SVGAGI. J lost 2 bases, V lost 5 bases, and 4 bases had no gene match. This CDR3 is built from 15 residues. CDR3 DNA: TGTGCCAGCAGTCGGACAGGGAGTAACACCGGGGAGCTGTTTTTT. This codes for CASSRTGSNTGELFF.

V usage is TRBV7-9 and J usage is TRBJ1-3; 7 bases are a match to TRBD1. The CDR3 spans 16 residues. The trim removed 0 bases at V and 2 bases at J, leaving 4 bases unmatched. Germline CDR1 and CDR2: SEHNR and FQNEAQ (reference sequence). CDR3 nucleotide sequence: TGTGCCAGCAGCTTAGCCACAGGGGCGGCTGGAAACACCATATATTTT. Translating it yields CASSLATGAAGNTIYF.